This TCR beta chain was retrieved from a study of shared T cell receptors in the human thymus. The germline V gene has CDR1 SGHTA and CDR2 FQGNSA. This CDR3 is built from 16 residues. Trimming left V 2 bases short and J 3 bases short, with 14 bases between. TCRdb's table, derived via immunoSEQ multiplex PCR, lists solely in-frame clones and lacks some. The data hold hundreds of thousands of clones, with approximately 87% observed a single time. This sample also appeared in a second study, on human thymus T cells. That paper states: Resections obtained during corrective heart surgery supplied the thymus tissue. Apparent skewing of V and J gene usage characterized both thymic and blood repertoires.

V usage is TRBV7-2 and J usage is TRBJ2-1; the D gene is possibly TRBD2 (5 bases). Specimen: thymocytes. The clonotype was recovered from a boy younger than two with a congenital heart defect. The CDR3 region is CASSLLSGTYYNEQFF. In DNA, the CDR3 is TGTGCCAGCAGCTTACTCAGCGGAACATACTACAATGAGCAGTTCTTC.